The clone carrying this T cell receptor beta chain came up a few times. These data belong to a study of T cell repertoires in cytomegalovirus infection. TCRdb reanalysed the reads using MiXCR and keeps one entry per CDR3 protein. The repertoire includes fewer than 400,000 distinct CDR3 sequences, about a sixth of them detected once, and 7.5% to 9% sits in the top ten. The CDR3 has 14 amino acids. Trimming left V 1 base short and J 4 bases short, with 10 bases between. The germline gives CDR1 SGHAT, CDR2 FQNNGV. Sequencing was done on a sample of PBMCs. V and J are TRBV11-2 and TRBJ1-1, with D uncertain. This clonotype originated in a human donor in good health (CMV status not recorded). Some clones in this sample may be carry-over from other donors' samples. CDR3 coding DNA: TGTGCCAGCAGCTTAGGTGGTGGTGCCACTGAAGCTTTCTTT. It translates to CASSLGGGATEAFF. Full variable domain (missing parts from reference TRBV11-2 and TRBJ1-1): EAGVAQSPRYKIIEKRQSVAFWCNPISGHATLYWYQQILGQGPKLLIQFQNNGVVDDSQLPKDRFSAERLKGVDSTLKIQPAKLEDSAVYLCASSLGGGATEAFFGQGTRLTVV.